This TCR beta chain emerged from a study of human CD4 T cells and Enterobacteriaceae. General study results and limits: Specific clonotypes appeared less expanded ex vivo than cross-reactive ones.

Sorting took every CD4+ cell except CD45RA+CCR7+CD95- naive cells, reaching over 98% purity. Sequencing was performed with immunoSEQ multiplex PCR; in TCRdb, only in-frame clones are kept and a portion is missing. This table holds about 25,000 clones, approximately 80% found once. The CDR3 consists of 15 residues. V was trimmed by 5 bases and J by 2 bases, leaving 15 bases between them. Germline V CDR1 and CDR2: SGHTA, FQGTGA. About this clone itself: The antigen remains undetermined.

The sequencing sample was made of memory CD4+ T cells from blood. This clonotype originated in a human donor in good health. The chain links TRBV7-3 to TRBJ1-2; tentative D call: TRBD1 (6 bases). CDR3: CASSPRGRENYGYTF. The CDR3, as DNA: TGTGCCAGCAGCCCCAGGGGCCGCGAAAACTATGGCTACACCTTC.